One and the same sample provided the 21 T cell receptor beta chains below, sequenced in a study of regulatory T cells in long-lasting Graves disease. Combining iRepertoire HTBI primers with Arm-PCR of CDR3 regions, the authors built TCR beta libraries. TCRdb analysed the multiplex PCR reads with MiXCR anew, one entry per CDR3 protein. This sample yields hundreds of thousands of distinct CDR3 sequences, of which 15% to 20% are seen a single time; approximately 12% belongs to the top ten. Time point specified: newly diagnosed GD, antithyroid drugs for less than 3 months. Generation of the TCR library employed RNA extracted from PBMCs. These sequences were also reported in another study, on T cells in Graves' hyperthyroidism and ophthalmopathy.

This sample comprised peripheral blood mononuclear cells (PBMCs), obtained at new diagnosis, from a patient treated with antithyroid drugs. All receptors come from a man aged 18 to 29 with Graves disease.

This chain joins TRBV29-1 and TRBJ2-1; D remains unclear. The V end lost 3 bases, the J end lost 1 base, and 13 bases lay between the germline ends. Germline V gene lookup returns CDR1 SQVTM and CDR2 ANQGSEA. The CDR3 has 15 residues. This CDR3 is CSVERRELSYNEQFF. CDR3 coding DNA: TGCAGCGTTGAGAGAAGGGAACTATCCTACAATGAGCAGTTCTTC.

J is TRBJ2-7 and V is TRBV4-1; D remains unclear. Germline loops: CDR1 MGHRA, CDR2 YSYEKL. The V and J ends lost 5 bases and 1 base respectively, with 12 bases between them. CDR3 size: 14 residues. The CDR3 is CASSSNDGSYEQYF. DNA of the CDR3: TGCGCCAGCAGCTCCAATGACGGTTCCTACGAGCAGTACTTC.

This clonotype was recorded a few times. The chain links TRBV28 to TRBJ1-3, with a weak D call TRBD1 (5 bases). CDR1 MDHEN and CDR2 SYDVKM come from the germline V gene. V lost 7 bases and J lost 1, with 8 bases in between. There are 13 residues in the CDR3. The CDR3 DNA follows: TGTGCCAGCATCAGGGATTCTGGAAACACCATATATTTT. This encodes CASIRDSGNTIYF.

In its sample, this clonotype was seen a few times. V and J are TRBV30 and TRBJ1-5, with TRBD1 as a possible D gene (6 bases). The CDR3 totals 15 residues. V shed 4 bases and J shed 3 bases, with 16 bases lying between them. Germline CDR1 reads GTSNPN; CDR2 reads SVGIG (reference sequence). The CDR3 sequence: CAWKNPGHLNQPQHF. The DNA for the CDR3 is TGTGCCTGGAAGAATCCGGGACACCTCAATCAGCCCCAGCATTTT. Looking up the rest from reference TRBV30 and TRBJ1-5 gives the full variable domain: SQTIHQWPATLVQPVGSPLSLECTVEGTSNPNLYWYRQAAGRGLQLLFYSVGIGQISSEVPQNLSASRPQDRQFILSSKKLLLSDSGFYLCAWKNPGHLNQPQHFGDGTRLSIL.

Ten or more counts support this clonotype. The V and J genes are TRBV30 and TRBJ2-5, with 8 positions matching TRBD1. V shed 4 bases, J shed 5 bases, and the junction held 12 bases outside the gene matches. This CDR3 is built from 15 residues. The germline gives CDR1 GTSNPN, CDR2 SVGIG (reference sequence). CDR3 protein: CAWNHPGQGGETQYF. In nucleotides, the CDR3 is TGTGCCTGGAACCACCCCGGACAGGGTGGTGAGACCCAGTACTTC.

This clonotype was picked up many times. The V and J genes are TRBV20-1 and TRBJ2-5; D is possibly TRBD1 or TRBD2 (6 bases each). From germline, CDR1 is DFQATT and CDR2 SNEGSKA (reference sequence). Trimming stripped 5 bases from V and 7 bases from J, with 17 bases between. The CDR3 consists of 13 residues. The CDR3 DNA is TGCAGTGCTGTAGTGGGAAGGGGGGTGACCCAGTACTTC. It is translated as CSAVVGRGVTQYF.

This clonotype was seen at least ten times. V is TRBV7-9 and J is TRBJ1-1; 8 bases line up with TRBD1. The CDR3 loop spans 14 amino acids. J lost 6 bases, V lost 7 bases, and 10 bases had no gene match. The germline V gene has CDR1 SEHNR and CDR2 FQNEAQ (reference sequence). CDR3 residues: CASNHQQGEAEAFF. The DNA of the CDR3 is TGTGCCAGCAACCACCAACAGGGGGAGGCTGAAGCTTTCTTT.

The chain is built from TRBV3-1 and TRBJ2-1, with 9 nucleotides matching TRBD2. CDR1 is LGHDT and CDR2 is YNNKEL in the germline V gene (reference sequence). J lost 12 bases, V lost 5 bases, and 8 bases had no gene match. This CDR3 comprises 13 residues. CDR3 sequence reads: CASSAAGGPGQFF. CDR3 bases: TGTGCCAGCAGCGCGGCGGGAGGGCCGGGGCAGTTCTTC.

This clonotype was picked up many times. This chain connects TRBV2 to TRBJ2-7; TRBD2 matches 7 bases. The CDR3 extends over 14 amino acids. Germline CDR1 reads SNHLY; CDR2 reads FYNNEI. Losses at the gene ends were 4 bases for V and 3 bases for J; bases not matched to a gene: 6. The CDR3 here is CASSVGGRNYEQYF. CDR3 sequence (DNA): TGTGCCAGCAGTGTTGGCGGGAGAAACTACGAGCAGTACTTC.

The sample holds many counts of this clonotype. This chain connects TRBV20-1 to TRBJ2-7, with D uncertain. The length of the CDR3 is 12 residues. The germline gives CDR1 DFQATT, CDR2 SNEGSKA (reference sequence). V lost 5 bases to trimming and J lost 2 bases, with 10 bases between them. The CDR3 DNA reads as TGCAGTGCTCCCGACACAGCCTACGAGCAGTACTTC. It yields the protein CSAPDTAYEQYF.

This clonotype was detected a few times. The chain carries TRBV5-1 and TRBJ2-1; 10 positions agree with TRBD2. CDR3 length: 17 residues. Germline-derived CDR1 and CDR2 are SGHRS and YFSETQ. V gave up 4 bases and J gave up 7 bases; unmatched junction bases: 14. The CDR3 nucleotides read TGCGCCAGCAGCAAACCGCCAGCGGGAGGGCCGGAGAATGAGCAGTTCTTC. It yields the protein CASSKPPAGGPENEQFF.

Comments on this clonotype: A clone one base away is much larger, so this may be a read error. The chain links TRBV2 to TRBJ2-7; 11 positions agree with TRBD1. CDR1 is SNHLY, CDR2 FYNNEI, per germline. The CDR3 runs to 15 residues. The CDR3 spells CASRTGTGGGYERYF. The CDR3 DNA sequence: TGTGCCAGCAGGACTGGGACAGGGGGTGGCTACGAGCGGTACTTC.

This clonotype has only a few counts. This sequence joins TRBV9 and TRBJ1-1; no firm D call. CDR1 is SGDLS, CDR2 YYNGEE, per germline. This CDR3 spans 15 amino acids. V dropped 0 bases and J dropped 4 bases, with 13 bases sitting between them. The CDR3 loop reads CASSVGPREVTEAFF. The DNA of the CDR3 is TGTGCCAGCAGCGTAGGGCCGAGGGAGGTCACTGAAGCTTTCTTT.

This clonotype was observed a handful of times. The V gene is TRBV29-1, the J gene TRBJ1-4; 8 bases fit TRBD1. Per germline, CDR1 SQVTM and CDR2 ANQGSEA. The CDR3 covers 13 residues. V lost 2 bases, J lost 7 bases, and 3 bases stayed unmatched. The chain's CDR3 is CSVEPQGAEKLFF. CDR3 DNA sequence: TGCAGCGTTGAACCCCAGGGGGCTGAAAAACTGTTTTTT.

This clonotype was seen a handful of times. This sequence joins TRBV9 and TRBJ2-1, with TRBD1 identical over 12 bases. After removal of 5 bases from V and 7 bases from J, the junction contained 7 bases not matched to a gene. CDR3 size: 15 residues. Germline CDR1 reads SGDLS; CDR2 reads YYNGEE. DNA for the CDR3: TGTGCCAGCAGAGGGGGACAGGGGGCGGGAAATGAGCAGTTCTTC. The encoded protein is CASRGGQGAGNEQFF. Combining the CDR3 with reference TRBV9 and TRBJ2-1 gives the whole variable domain DSGVTQTPKHLITATGQRVTLRCSPRSGDLSVYWYQQSLDQGLQFLIQYYNGEERAKGNILERFSAQQFPDLHSELNLSSLELGDSALYFCASRGGQGAGNEQFFGPGTRLTVL.

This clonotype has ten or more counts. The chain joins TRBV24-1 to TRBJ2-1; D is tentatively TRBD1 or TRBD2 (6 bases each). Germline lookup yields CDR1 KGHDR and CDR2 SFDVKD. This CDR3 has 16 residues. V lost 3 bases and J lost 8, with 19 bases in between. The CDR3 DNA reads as TGTGCCACCAGTGATCCCAAGGGGGGCGCAGCGTATGAGCAGTTCTTC. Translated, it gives CATSDPKGGAAYEQFF.

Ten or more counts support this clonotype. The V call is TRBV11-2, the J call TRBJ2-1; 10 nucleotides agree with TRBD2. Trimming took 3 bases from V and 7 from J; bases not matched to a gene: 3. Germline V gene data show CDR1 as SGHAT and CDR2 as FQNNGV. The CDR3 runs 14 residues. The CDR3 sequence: CASSLGLAWNEQFF. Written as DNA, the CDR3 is TGTGCCAGCAGCTTGGGACTAGCGTGGAATGAGCAGTTCTTC.

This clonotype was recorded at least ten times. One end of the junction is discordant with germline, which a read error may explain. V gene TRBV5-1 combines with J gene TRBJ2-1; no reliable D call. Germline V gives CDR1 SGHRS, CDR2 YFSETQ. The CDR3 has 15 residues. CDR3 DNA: TGTGCCAGCAGTTTAGGGTTGGGAATCTACAATGAGCAGTTCTTC. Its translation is CASSLGLGIYNEQFF.

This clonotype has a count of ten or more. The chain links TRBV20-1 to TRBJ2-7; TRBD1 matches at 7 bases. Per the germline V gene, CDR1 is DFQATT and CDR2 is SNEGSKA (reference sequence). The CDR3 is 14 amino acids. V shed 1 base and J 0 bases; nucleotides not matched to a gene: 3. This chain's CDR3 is CSARGDRISYEQYF. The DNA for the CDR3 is TGCAGTGCTAGAGGGGACAGAATCTCCTACGAGCAGTACTTC.

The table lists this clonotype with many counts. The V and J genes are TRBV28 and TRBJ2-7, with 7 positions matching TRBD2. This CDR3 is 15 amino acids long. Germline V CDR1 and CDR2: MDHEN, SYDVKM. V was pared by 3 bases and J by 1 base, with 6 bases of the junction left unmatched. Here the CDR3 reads CASSFALATSYEQYF. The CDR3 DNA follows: TGTGCCAGCAGTTTTGCACTAGCGACTTCCTACGAGCAGTACTTC.

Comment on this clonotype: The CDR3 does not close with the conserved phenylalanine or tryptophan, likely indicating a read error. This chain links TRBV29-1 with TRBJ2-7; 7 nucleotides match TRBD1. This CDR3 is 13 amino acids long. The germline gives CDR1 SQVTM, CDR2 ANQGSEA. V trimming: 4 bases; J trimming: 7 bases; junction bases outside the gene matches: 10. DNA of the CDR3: TGCAGCGTTGTCCTCCAGGGGGTGAGGGAGCAGTACCTC. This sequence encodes CSVVLQGVREQYL.